Included here is one TCR beta chain sequence, with context. The data were taken from a study of T-cell memory formation after mild COVID-19. The CDR3 has 14 amino acids. With V trimmed by 4 bases and J by 7 bases, 6 bases remained unmatched. CDR1 is SGHTA and CDR2 is FQGNSA in the germline V gene. 5'RACE, which relied on constant-segment primers, yielded TCR alpha and TCR beta cDNA libraries carrying sample barcodes and UMIs. TCRdb redid the calling of the 5' RACE reads with MiXCR, one entry per CDR3 protein. In the table there are approximately 250,000 distinct CDR3 sequences, 16% of which are singletons.

This receptor was obtained from a man aged 18 to 35 who had mild COVID-19 (a few samples of this study predate the infection). Cell type and time point are not known. The chain couples TRBV7-2 to TRBJ1-4, with 7 bases that match TRBD1. Sequencing input: PBMCs or a T cell subset sorted from them (not recorded which). CDR3 DNA sequence: TGTGCCAGCAGCTCAAGACAGGGAAGTGAAAAACTGTTTTTT. It specifies CASSSRQGSEKLFF.